These 15 T cell receptor beta chains originate from one sample sequenced in a study of graft-versus-host responses after intestinal transplantation. Sequenced by immunoSEQ multiplex PCR; TCRdb stores in-frame clones only, minus some. The table includes 100,000 or so clones, more than 75% detected once. Their antigens are not known. The sequences come from unstimulated CD4+ T cells sorted from spleen or lymph node cells, collected before transplant. The source is a human donor who was the organ donor for an intestinal transplant.

The rearrangement joins TRBV15 to TRBJ2-7, with D possibly TRBD1 on 6 matching bases. Germline V gives CDR1 LNHNV, CDR2 YYDKDF (reference sequence). CDR3 length: 13 amino acids. The V gene lost 1 base and the J gene lost 7 bases, with 11 bases spanning the gap. In DNA form, the CDR3 reads TGTGCCACCAGCAGAGTCCATGACAGGGAGCAGTACTTC. This codes for CATSRVHDREQYF.

The DNA of the CDR3 is TGTGCCAGCAGTGGGACAGGGTACGAGCAGTACTTC. This gives the protein CASSGTGYEQYF. The chain links TRBV2 to TRBJ2-7, with 8 positions matching TRBD1. This CDR3 has 12 residues. V shed 4 bases and J 4 bases; nucleotides not matched to a gene: 0. Per the germline V gene, CDR1 is SNHLY and CDR2 is FYNNEI.

The chain is built from TRBV25-1 and TRBJ1-5; tentatively, D is TRBD1 (5 bases). Looked up from germline, CDR1 is MGHDK and CDR2 is SYGVNS. The CDR3 is made up of 13 amino acids. V lost 3 bases to trimming and J lost 6 bases, with 9 bases between them. This CDR3 is CASSDRVGQPQHF. CDR3 nucleotide sequence: TGTGCCAGCAGTGACAGGGTAGGTCAGCCCCAGCATTTT.

This chain links TRBV20-1 with TRBJ2-3; the D is unclear. V gave up 3 bases and J gave up 8 bases, with 9 bases separating them. The CDR3 is made up of 11 amino acids. CDR1 is DFQATT and CDR2 is SNEGSKA in the germline V gene (reference sequence). The chain's CDR3 is CSASWSSTQYF. The CDR3 DNA follows: TGCAGTGCTAGTTGGTCTAGTACGCAGTATTTT.

The chain links TRBV9 to TRBJ1-3, with a possible D match to TRBD1 (6 bases). V was trimmed by 4 bases and J by 0 bases, leaving 17 bases between them. Germline assignment: CDR1 SGDLS and CDR2 YYNGEE. The CDR3 sequence is 17 residues long. CDR3: CASSPTRGWSSGNTIYF. CDR3 DNA: TGTGCCAGCAGCCCTACTAGGGGGTGGAGCTCTGGAAACACCATATATTTT.

The chain combines TRBV5-1 with TRBJ1-2; D gene ambiguous. The CDR3 has 14 amino acids. The V gene lost 4 bases and the J gene lost 8 bases, with 18 bases spanning the gap. CDR1 and CDR2 (germline): SGHRS, YFSETQ. The CDR3 DNA is TGCGCCAGCAGCCCCGGACTTCTAGGGAAAGGCTACACCTTC. Protein: CASSPGLLGKGYTF.

The gene calls are TRBV11-2 and TRBJ2-5; D possibly uses TRBD1 or TRBD2 (7 bases each). V shed 6 bases and J shed 4 bases, with 15 bases lying between them. Germline CDR1 reads SGHAT; CDR2 reads FQNNGV. This CDR3 region has 14 residues. CDR3 DNA: TGTGCCAGCAGGGAGACAGGGAGGGTAGAGACCCAGTACTTC. Its protein is CASRETGRVETQYF.

Here the CDR3 DNA reads TGTGCCTGGAGCGCCGCAAGCTTCGGCGGGTCACCCCTCCACTTT. It specifies CAWSAASFGGSPLHF. V is TRBV30 and J is TRBJ1-6; D not resolved. V lost 3 bases and J lost 10, with 19 bases in between. The CDR3 is 15 amino acids. CDR1 GTSNPN and CDR2 SVGIG come from the germline V gene (reference sequence).

The CDR3 sequence is CASSSGQGTLAFF. CDR3 DNA: TGTGCCAGCAGTTCGGGACAGGGGACGTTGGCTTTCTTT. V and J are TRBV7-6 and TRBJ1-1; 10 nucleotides match TRBD1. V shed 6 bases and J 11 bases; nucleotides not matched to a gene: 9. The CDR3 length is 13 residues. CDR1 and CDR2 from the germline V gene are SGHVS and FNYEAQ.

This sequence joins TRBV5-5 and TRBJ2-1; either TRBD1 or TRBD2 may fit D (5 bases each). Trimming pared 4 bases from V and 3 bases from J, leaving 8 bases between. The CDR3 loop spans 13 amino acids. In germline, CDR1 is SGHKS, CDR2 YYEKEE (reference sequence). CDR3 nucleotides: TGTGCCAGCAGCAGAGGGGTCTACAATGAGCAGTTCTTC. Its protein is CASSRGVYNEQFF.

This clone has just one count. J is TRBJ1-2 and V is TRBV28, with TRBD1 identical over 7 bases. V was pared by 3 bases and J by 4 bases, with 8 bases of the junction left unmatched. This CDR3 comprises 15 residues. Germline CDR1 reads MDHEN; CDR2 reads SYDVKM. The CDR3 region has the DNA TGTGCCAGCAGTTTGAGTAAAGGGACAGCCTATGGCTACACCTTC. This codes for CASSLSKGTAYGYTF.

J is TRBJ2-7 and V is TRBV5-1, with 9 bases matching TRBD1. Germline trimming cut 0 bases from V and 4 bases from J; bases unmatched to any gene: 8. This CDR3 comprises 16 residues. Germline V gene sequence: CDR1 SGHRS, CDR2 YFSETQ. The CDR3, as DNA: TGCGCCAGCAGCTTGGTCGGGACAGGGTATATGTACGAGCAGTACTTC. Protein product: CASSLVGTGYMYEQYF.

This clone occurred once. CDR3 in DNA: TGTGCCAGTAGTATTACAGGGGTATTCACTGAAGCTTTCTTT. It yields the protein CASSITGVFTEAFF. The rearrangement joins TRBV19 to TRBJ1-1; 7 nucleotides align to TRBD1. The length of the CDR3 is 14 residues. CDR1 and CDR2 from the germline V gene are LNHDA and SQIVND (reference sequence). V shed 3 bases and J 4 bases; nucleotides not matched to a gene: 5.

This clone has only one observation. The chain is built from TRBV28 and TRBJ2-3, with a tentative D call TRBD2 (5 bases). V lost 5 bases and J lost 6, with 18 bases in between. This CDR3 has 15 amino acids. Germline CDR1 MDHEN, CDR2 SYDVKM. The CDR3 bases are TGTGCCAGCAGTCCTCTAGCACGTACGTGGGATACGCAGTATTTT. This codes for CASSPLARTWDTQYF. The complete variable domain, with remaining parts taken from reference TRBV28 and TRBJ2-3, reads DVKVTQSSRYLVKRTGEKVFLECVQDMDHENMFWYRQDPGLGLRLIYFSYDVKMKEKGDIPEGYSVSREKKERFSLILESASTNQTSMYLCASSPLARTWDTQYFGPGTRLTVL.

The gene calls are TRBV30 and TRBJ2-3; D possibly corresponds to TRBD2 (5 bases). There are 14 residues in the CDR3. Germline CDR1 reads GTSNPN; CDR2 reads SVGIG (reference sequence). V lost 1 base, J lost 6 bases, and 14 bases lay in between. The CDR3 reads CAWSAPRGTDTQYF. Written as DNA, the CDR3 is TGTGCCTGGAGTGCCCCCCGGGGTACGGATACGCAGTATTTT.